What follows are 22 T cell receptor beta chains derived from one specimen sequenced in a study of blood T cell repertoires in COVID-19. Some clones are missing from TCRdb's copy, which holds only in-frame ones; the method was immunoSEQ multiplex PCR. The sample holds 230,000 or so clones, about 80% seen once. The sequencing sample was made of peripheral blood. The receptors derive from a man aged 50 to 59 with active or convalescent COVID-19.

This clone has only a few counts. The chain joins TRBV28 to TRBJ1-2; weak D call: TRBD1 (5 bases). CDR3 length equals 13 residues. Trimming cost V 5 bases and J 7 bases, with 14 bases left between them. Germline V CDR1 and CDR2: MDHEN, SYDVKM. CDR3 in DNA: TGTGCCAGCAGTACTGACAGCAGACTTGGCTACACCTTC. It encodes CASSTDSRLGYTF.

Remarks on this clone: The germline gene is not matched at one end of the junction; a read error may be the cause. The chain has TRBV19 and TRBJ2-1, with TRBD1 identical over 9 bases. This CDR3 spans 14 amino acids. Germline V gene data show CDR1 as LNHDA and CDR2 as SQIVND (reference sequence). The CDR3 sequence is CASSIPGQGLEPFF. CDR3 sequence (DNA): TGTGCCAGTAGTATACCGGGACAGGGTTTAGAGCCGTTCTTC.

The CDR3 DNA reads as TGCGCCAGCCGGGACTCTAAAGCCCAAGAGACCCAGTACTTC. Protein sequence: CASRDSKAQETQYF. The chain carries TRBV5-1 and TRBJ2-5, with a weak D call TRBD2 (6 bases). V lost 7 bases to trimming and J lost 1 base, with 14 bases between them. The CDR3 sequence is 14 residues long. Germline V gene lookup returns CDR1 SGHRS and CDR2 YFSETQ.

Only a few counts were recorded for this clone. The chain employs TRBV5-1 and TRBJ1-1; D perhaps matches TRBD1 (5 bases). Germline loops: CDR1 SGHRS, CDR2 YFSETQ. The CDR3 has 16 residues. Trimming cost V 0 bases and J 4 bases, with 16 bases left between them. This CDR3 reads CASSLEGSHQGTEAFF. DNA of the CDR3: TGCGCCAGCAGCTTGGAGGGCAGCCACCAGGGCACTGAAGCTTTCTTT.

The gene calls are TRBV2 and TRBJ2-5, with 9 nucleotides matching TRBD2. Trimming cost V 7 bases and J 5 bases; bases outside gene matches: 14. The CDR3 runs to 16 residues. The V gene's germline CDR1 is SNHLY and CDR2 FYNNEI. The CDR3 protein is CASTLGVAGEGETQYF. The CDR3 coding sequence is TGTGCCAGCACCCTGGGGGTAGCGGGGGAGGGGGAGACCCAGTACTTC.

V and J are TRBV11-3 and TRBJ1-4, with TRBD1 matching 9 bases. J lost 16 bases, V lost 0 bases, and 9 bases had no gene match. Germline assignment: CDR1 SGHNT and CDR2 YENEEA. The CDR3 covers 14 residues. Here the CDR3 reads CASSLELEDRGQFF. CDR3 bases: TGTGCCAGCAGCTTAGAATTAGAGGACAGGGGCCAGTTTTTT.

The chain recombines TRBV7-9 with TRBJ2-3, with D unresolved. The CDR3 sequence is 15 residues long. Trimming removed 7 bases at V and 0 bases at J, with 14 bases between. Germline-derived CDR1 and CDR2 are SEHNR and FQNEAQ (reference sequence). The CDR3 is CASTLRGSSTDTQYF. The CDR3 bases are TGTGCCAGCACCCTCCGCGGTTCTAGCACAGATACGCAGTATTTT.

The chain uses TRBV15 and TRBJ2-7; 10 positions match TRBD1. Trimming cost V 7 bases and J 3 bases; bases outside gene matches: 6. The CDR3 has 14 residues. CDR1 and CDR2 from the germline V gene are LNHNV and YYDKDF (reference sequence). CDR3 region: CATKTGTGVYEQYF. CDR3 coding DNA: TGTGCCACCAAGACCGGGACAGGGGTCTACGAGCAGTACTTC.

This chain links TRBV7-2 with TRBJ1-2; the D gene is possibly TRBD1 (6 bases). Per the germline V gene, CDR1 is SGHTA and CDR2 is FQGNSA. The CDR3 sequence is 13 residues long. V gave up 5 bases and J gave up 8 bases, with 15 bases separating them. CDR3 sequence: CASSVTGFWGYTF. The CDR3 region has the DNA TGTGCCAGCAGCGTGACAGGTTTTTGGGGCTACACCTTC.

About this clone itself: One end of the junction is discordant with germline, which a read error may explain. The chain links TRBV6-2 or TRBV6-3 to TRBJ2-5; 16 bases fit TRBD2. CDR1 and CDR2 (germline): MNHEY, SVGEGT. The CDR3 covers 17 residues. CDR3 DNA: TGTACCAGCAGCGTAGAAGGGACTAGCGGGGGGGCAAAGACCCAGTACTTC. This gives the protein CTSSVEGTSGGAKTQYF.

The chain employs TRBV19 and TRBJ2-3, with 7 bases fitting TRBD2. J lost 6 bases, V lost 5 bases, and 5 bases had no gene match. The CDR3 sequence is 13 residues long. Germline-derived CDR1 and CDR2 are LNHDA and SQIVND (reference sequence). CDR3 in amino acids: CASSFGGRDTQYF. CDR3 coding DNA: TGTGCCAGTAGTTTCGGGGGGAGGGATACGCAGTATTTT.

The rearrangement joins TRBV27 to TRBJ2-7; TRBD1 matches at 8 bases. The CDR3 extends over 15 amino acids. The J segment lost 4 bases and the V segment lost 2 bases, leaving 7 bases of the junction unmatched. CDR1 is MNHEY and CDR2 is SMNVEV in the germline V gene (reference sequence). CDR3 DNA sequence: TGTGCCAGCAGTTTAATGGCAGGGGGCGGGTACGAGCAGTACTTC. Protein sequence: CASSLMAGGGYEQYF.

The CDR3 DNA is TGTGCCAGCAGCCGAGGGACAGAGAACACTGAAGCTTTCTTT. As protein: CASSRGTENTEAFF. This sequence joins TRBV3-1 (or the pseudogene TRBV3-2) and TRBJ1-1; 7 bases are a match to TRBD1. The V gene's germline CDR1 is LGHDT and CDR2 YNNKEL (reference sequence). The CDR3 is 14 residues long. J lost 1 base, V lost 4 bases, and 3 bases had no gene match.

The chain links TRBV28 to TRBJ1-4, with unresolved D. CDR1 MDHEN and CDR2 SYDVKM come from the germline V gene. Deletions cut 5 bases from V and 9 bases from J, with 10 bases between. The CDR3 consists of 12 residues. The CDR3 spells CASSLLQKKLFF. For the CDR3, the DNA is TGTGCCAGCAGTCTCCTACAGAAAAAACTGTTTTTT.

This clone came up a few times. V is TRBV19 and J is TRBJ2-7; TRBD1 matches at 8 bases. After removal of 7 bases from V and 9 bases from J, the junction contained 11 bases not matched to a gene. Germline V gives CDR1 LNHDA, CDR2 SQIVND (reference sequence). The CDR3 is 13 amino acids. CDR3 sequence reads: CASTDQGARGQYF. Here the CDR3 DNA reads TGTGCCAGTACCGACCAGGGGGCGAGAGGGCAGTACTTC.

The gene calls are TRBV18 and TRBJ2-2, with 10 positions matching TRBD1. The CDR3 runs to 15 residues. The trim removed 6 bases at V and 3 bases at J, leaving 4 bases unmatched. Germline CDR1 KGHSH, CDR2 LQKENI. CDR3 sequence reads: CASSHGQGDTGELFF. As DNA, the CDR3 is TGTGCCAGCTCCCACGGACAGGGGGACACCGGGGAGCTGTTTTTT.

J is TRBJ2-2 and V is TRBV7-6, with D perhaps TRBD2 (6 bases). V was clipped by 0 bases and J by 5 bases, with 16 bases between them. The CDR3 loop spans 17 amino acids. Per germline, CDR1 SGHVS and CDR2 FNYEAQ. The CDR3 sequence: CASSLAEGRGRTGELFF. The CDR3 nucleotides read TGTGCCAGCAGCTTAGCGGAGGGGAGAGGTCGTACCGGGGAGCTGTTTTTT.

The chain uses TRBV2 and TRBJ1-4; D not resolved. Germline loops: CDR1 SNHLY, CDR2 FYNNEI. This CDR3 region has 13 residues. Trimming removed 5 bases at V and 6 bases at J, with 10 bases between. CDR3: CASSSPEDEKLFF. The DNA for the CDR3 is TGTGCCAGCAGTTCGCCGGAGGATGAAAAACTGTTTTTT.

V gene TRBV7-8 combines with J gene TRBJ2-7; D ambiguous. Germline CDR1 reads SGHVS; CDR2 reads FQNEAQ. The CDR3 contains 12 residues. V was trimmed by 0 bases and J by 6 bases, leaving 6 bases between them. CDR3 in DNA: TGTGCCAGCAGCTTAGCGTCAGGCGAGCAGTACTTC. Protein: CASSLASGEQYF. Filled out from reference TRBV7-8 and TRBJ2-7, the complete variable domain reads GAGVSQSPRYKVAKRGQDVALRCDPISGHVSLFWYQQALGQGPEFLTYFQNEAQLDKSGLPSDRFFAERPEGSVSTLKIQRTQQEDSAVYLCASSLASGEQYFGPGTRLTVT.

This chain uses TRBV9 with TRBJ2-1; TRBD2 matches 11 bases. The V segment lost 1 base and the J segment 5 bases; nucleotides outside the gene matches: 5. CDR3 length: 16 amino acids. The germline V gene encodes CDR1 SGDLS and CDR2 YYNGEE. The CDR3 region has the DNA TGTGCCAGCAGCGTATTCCCACTAGCGGGGGACAATGAGCAGTTCTTC. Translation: CASSVFPLAGDNEQFF.

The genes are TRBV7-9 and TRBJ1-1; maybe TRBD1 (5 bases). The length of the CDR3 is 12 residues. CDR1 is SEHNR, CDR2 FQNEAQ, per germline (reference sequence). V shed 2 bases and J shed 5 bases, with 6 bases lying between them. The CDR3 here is CASSLKGTEAFF. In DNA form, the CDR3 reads TGTGCCAGCAGCTTAAAGGGGACTGAAGCTTTCTTT.

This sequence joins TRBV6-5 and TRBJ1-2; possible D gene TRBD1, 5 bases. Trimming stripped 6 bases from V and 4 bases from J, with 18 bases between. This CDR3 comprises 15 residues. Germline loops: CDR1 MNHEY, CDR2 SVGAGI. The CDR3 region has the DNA TGTGCCAGCAGACCGACCGGGGGTTGGAGCTATGGCTACACCTTC. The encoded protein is CASRPTGGWSYGYTF.